The 20 T cell receptor beta chains in this list originate from one sample, sequenced in a study of T cells after yellow fever vaccination. TCRdb fed the 5' RACE reads into MiXCR, producing one record per CDR3 protein. The table lists 510,000 or so distinct CDR3 sequences, 15% to 20% of them singletons, with roughly an eighth in the top ten. The sample was PBMCs, taken 15 days after the yellow fever booster vaccination. Every receptor here comes from a man aged 30-40 years who received the YFV17D yellow fever vaccine.

V and J are TRBV2 and TRBJ2-2; D uncertain. CDR1 and CDR2 from the germline V gene are SNHLY and FYNNEI. Trimming shortened V by 2 bases and J by 4 bases, and 11 bases separated the two germline ends. The CDR3 runs 15 residues. The CDR3 loop is CASSEYGLGTGELFF. CDR3 bases: TGTGCCAGCAGTGAATACGGTCTTGGCACCGGGGAGCTGTTTTTT.

This clonotype has more than one count but fewer than ten. The chain has TRBV10-3 and TRBJ2-1; D ambiguous. The CDR3 is made up of 13 amino acids. V lost 8 bases, J lost 5 bases, and 13 bases lay in between. In germline, CDR1 is ENHRY, CDR2 SYGVKD. CDR3 in amino acids: CAIGLDANNEQFF. The CDR3 DNA sequence: TGTGCCATCGGATTGGACGCTAACAATGAGCAGTTCTTC.

The J gene is TRBJ1-6, the V gene TRBV7-2; 7 nucleotides line up with TRBD1. V was pared by 5 bases and J by 7 bases, with 11 bases of the junction left unmatched. CDR1 is SGHTA and CDR2 is FQGNSA in the germline V gene. CDR3 length: 16 residues. DNA of the CDR3: TGTGCCAGCAGCCCGCTGCAGGGGGGCCGGAATTCACCCCTCCACTTT. Amino acid sequence: CASSPLQGGRNSPLHF.

There are a few counts of this clonotype. CDR3 protein: CASSLPDIRTSRRDPYEQYF. Here the CDR3 DNA reads TGTGCCAGCAGCTTACCGGACATAAGGACTAGCCGTAGGGACCCCTACGAGCAGTACTTC. The chain employs TRBV7-2 and TRBJ2-7, with 8 nucleotides matching TRBD2. V lost 2 bases to trimming and J lost 2 bases; unmatched junction nucleotides: 20. The CDR3 sequence is 20 residues long. Germline V gives CDR1 SGHTA, CDR2 FQGNSA.

V gene TRBV20-1 combines with J gene TRBJ2-1; D gene uncertain. The length of the CDR3 is 13 residues. The germline V gene has CDR1 DFQATT and CDR2 SNEGSKA (reference sequence). The V end was cut by 5 bases, the J end by 2 bases, with 10 bases between. This CDR3 reads CSAPLDAYNEQFF. The CDR3 DNA reads TGCAGTGCTCCCTTAGATGCCTACAATGAGCAGTTCTTC.

The sample holds a few counts of this clonotype. The chain is built from TRBV29-1 and TRBJ2-7, with 7 positions matching TRBD1. Germline assignment: CDR1 SQVTM and CDR2 ANQGSEA. The CDR3 runs 15 residues. V trimming: 2 bases; J trimming: 2 bases; junction bases outside the gene matches: 9. The CDR3 nucleotides are TGCAGCGTTGAAACAGCCACAGGGGCTCCCTACGAGCAGTACTTC. It specifies CSVETATGAPYEQYF.

The gene calls are TRBV12-5 and TRBJ2-6; D gene ambiguous. Germline V lookup: CDR1 LGHNT, CDR2 FRNRAP. Trimming pared 4 bases from V and 4 bases from J, leaving 5 bases between. The CDR3 loop spans 13 amino acids. The CDR3 loop is CASGSDGANVLTF. The CDR3, as DNA: TGTGCTAGTGGTTCTGACGGGGCCAACGTCCTGACTTTC.

This clonotype has just a few counts. The chain uses TRBV6-1 and TRBJ2-1; D perhaps matches TRBD2 (6 bases). This CDR3 comprises 13 residues. The V end was cut by 6 bases, the J end by 10 bases, with 16 bases between. CDR1 and CDR2 (germline): MNHNS, SASEGT. Here the CDR3 reads CASRPNKAGEQFF. The CDR3 bases are TGTGCCAGCAGACCAAATAAGGCGGGGGAGCAGTTCTTC.

The genes are TRBV4-3 and TRBJ2-1; 13 positions match TRBD2. Germline-derived CDR1 and CDR2 are LGHNA and YSLEER. J lost 1 base, V lost 2 bases, and 2 bases had no gene match. The CDR3 sequence is 17 residues long. The CDR3 coding sequence is TGCGCCAGCAGCCAACAGACTAGCGGGAGGTCCTACAATGAGCAGTTCTTC. This encodes CASSQQTSGRSYNEQFF.

This clonotype was counted a few times. The chain combines TRBV11-1 with TRBJ2-1, with 7 bases lining up with TRBD2. This CDR3 region has 18 residues. With 5 bases clipped from V and 4 bases from J, the junction kept 17 bases outside the gene matches. The germline V gene encodes CDR1 SGHAT and CDR2 FQDESV (reference sequence). Here the CDR3 reads CASSPRQTFGAGYNEQFF. CDR3 nucleotide sequence: TGTGCCAGCAGCCCCCGACAGACCTTTGGAGCGGGGTACAATGAGCAGTTCTTC.

This clonotype was seen only a few times. This chain connects TRBV12-3 or TRBV12-4 to TRBJ2-7; TRBD2 matches 10 bases. This CDR3 has 16 residues. Losses at the gene ends were 1 base for V and 2 bases for J; bases not matched to a gene: 5. DNA for the CDR3: TGTGCCAGCAGTTTAGGGACTAGCGGTCTTACCTACGAGCAGTACTTC. It specifies CASSLGTSGLTYEQYF.

V and J are TRBV30 and TRBJ2-7, with TRBD1 identical over 10 bases. The CDR3 is made up of 16 amino acids. V shed 1 base and J 10 bases; nucleotides not matched to a gene: 16. Germline V gene sequence: CDR1 GTSNPN, CDR2 SVGIG (reference sequence). As DNA, the CDR3 is TGTGCCTGGAGTGCCGAAAAAGGGACAGGGGCCCTACCACAGTACTTC. Residues: CAWSAEKGTGALPQYF.

The CDR3 protein is CASISSSRGIEQFF. CDR3 in DNA: TGTGCCAGCATATCCTCCTCCAGAGGGATTGAGCAGTTCTTC. The J gene is TRBJ2-1, the V gene TRBV5-5; D may be TRBD2 (5 bases). V gave up 6 bases and J gave up 9 bases, with 19 bases separating them. The CDR3 is made up of 14 amino acids. Germline CDR1 SGHKS, CDR2 YYEKEE (reference sequence).

This clonotype was seen repeatedly, ten times or more. The chain combines TRBV11-2 with TRBJ2-1; 13 nucleotides match TRBD2. The CDR3 runs 13 residues. Germline V lookup: CDR1 SGHAT, CDR2 FQNNGV. J lost 9 bases, V lost 4 bases, and 0 bases had no gene match. This CDR3 reads CASSWTSGSEQFF. The CDR3 DNA reads TGTGCCAGCAGCTGGACTAGCGGGAGTGAGCAGTTCTTC.

Worth noting for this clonotype: Germline and junction disagree at one end, which may indicate a read error. The chain is built from TRBV10-3 and TRBJ2-7; 11 bases line up with TRBD1. Per the germline V gene, CDR1 is ENHRY and CDR2 is SYGVKD. The CDR3 has 10 residues. For the CDR3, the DNA is TGTGCCATCGGGACAGGGGGGATTCACTTC. It encodes CAIGTGGIHF.

This clonotype showed up just a few times. The chain carries TRBV20-1 and TRBJ1-5; 7 bases align to TRBD1. The CDR3 is 13 amino acids. Germline trimming cut 6 bases from V and 6 bases from J; bases unmatched to any gene: 8. Germline CDR1 is DFQATT and CDR2 is SNEGSKA (reference sequence). The CDR3 sequence is CSATTGSGQPQHF. CDR3 in DNA: TGCAGTGCCACGACAGGGTCTGGTCAGCCCCAGCATTTT.

This chain connects TRBV29-1 to TRBJ2-1, with 11 bases fitting TRBD2. V gave up 1 base and J gave up 10 bases; unmatched junction bases: 9. This CDR3 is 15 amino acids long. The V gene's germline CDR1 is SQVTM and CDR2 ANQGSEA. CDR3: CSVEGGSGRAGEQFF. CDR3 DNA: TGCAGCGTTGAAGGAGGTAGCGGGAGGGCCGGAGAGCAGTTCTTC.

V is TRBV3-1 and J is TRBJ2-3, with 9 positions matching TRBD1. From germline, CDR1 is LGHDT and CDR2 YNNKEL (reference sequence). The CDR3 sequence is 15 residues long. V lost 2 bases and J lost 4; bases outside the gene matches: 4. CDR3 DNA sequence: TGTGCCAGCAGCCAATTGGGGACAGGGCCAGATACGCAGTATTTT. Protein: CASSQLGTGPDTQYF.

This clonotype was seen only once. This rearrangement joins TRBV3-1 to TRBJ2-3, with 10 bases identical to TRBD2. The V and J ends lost 4 bases and 8 bases, in that order; junction bases with no gene match: 9. The CDR3 spans 15 residues. In germline, CDR1 is LGHDT, CDR2 YNNKEL (reference sequence). The CDR3, as DNA: TGTGCCAGCAGCCCCAGGACTAGCGGCTACGGTACGCAGTATTTT. Translation: CASSPRTSGYGTQYF.

This clonotype appeared a few times. V usage is TRBV10-1 and J usage is TRBJ2-7, with a possible D match to TRBD1 (6 bases). The CDR3 spans 15 residues. In germline, CDR1 is WNHNN, CDR2 SYGVQD (reference sequence). The V gene lost 3 bases and the J gene lost 7 bases, with 19 bases spanning the gap. The CDR3 DNA follows: TGCGCCAGCAGTGAAGTGGGACAAGGCCCGTCTGAGCAGTACTTC. It specifies CASSEVGQGPSEQYF.